This T cell receptor (beta chain) was obtained from a study of blood T cells in healthy people across ages. Notes on this clonotype: One junction end does not reproduce the germline sequence, and a read error may be involved.

Primed by a sample-barcoded 5' primer and a J-beta primer mix, a second PCR proceeded for about 6 to 11 cycles. TCRdb recomputed calls from the 5' RACE reads with MiXCR, one row per CDR3 protein. The sample records roughly 410,000 distinct CDR3 sequences, 45% to 60% being singletons. The CDR3 totals 15 residues. Germline-derived CDR1 and CDR2 are KGHDR and SFDVKD. The rearrangement joins TRBV24-1 to TRBJ2-5, with 10 nucleotides matching TRBD1. This sequence originates from a man aged 60-69 years in good health. Sequencing was performed on blood. The CDR3 nucleotides are TGTGCCACCAGTGACCCGACAGGGGGCGCCGAGACCCTGTACTTC. Translating it yields CATSDPTGGAETLYF.